This T cell receptor (beta chain) was recovered during a study of OX40 agonist ivuxolimab in advanced cancers. In terms of the full investigation: Ivuxolimab, which targeted the costimulatory receptor OX40 (CD134), was an agonistic, fully human IgG2 monoclonal antibody. A male proportion of around 80% and a mean age of approximately 58 years, ranging from 23 to 79, were recorded for the dose-escalation cohort. Of the approximately 50 patients in dose escalation, some 20 had hepatocellular carcinoma, roughly 15 had melanoma, 9 had renal cell carcinoma and 9 had head and neck cancer. Intravenous ivuxolimab was administered to patients every 2 weeks at six dose levels: 0.01, 0.1, 0.3, 1.5, 3 and 10 mg/kg. Peripheral TCRbeta sequencing was intended to test whether TCR sequence diversity was altered and clonal T-cell expansion was caused by ivuxolimab. Prior anti-PD-1, anti-PD-L1 or anti-CTLA-4 therapy was permitted, and checkpoint inhibitors had been received by less than 45% of dose-escalation patients. The paper reports the monotherapy dose-escalation portion (N of about 50 patients) of the phase I ivuxolimab trial. Partial responses occurred in three dose-escalation patients: two with cutaneous melanoma and one with hepatocellular carcinoma.

Taken from the germline V gene (reference sequence), the CDR1 and CDR2 loops are GTSNPN and SVGIG. The CDR3 numbers 13 residues from cysteine through phenylalanine. Only the CDR3 part of the read is kept: 39 bases, read in frame from the first base. V and J lose 0 bases and 3 bases, and a span of 5 bases separates them. Overall study results and their limits: On average, CD8+ T cells showed more expanded clones than CD4+ T cells after ivuxolimab. In the 0.1-3.0 mg/kg groups, partial responders had among the lowest normalized peripheral clonal expansion, particularly in CD8+ T cells. Low levels of normalized T-cell clonal expansion were also seen in some patients who did not respond. Which antigens the clonally expanded peripheral T cells were specific for was not determined. At doses of 0.1 to 3.0 mg/kg, clonal expansion of both CD4+ and CD8+ T cells in blood was seen between baseline and week 6.

For sequencing of the TCRbeta CDR3 region, genomic DNA was extracted from the sorted cells. The immunoSEQ Assay was used to sequence the TCRbeta CDR3 regions. TCRdb carries this immuneACCESS record with in-frame sequences only. Its versions omit some clonotypes, under half of them owing to an unresolved V gene in the studies checked, with the rest unexplained. The sample includes fewer than 55,000 clones, with 75% to 90% observed a single time. 11% of the sample is in the top ten clones. Patients with a history of autoimmune disease or receiving systemic immunosuppression were excluded from the trial. Peripheral blood for TCR sequencing was collected from all dose cohorts at baseline, on cycle 4 day 1, and on cycle 7 day 1. Samples came from an open-label, multicenter, first-in-human phase I dose-escalation trial of ivuxolimab. The trial enrolled adults with locally advanced or metastatic head and neck squamous cell, hepatocellular, melanoma or renal cell carcinoma. Before TCR sequencing, CD4+ T cells and CD8+ T cells were sorted from peripheral blood as separate populations.

About this clone itself: Its antigen is currently not known. Base qualities are not at hand, and no much larger clone is one base apart.

Sample: CD4+ or CD8+ T cells sorted from blood, taken in a trial of the OX40 agonist ivuxolimab. This chain joins TRBV30 to TRBJ2-2, with no confidently assigned D gene. The source is an adult with an advanced solid tumor such as melanoma, head and neck, liver or kidney cancer. The DNA reads as follows: TGTGCCTGGAGTGTTGATTACACCGGGGAGCTGTTTTTT. Protein translation: CAWSVDYTGELFF.